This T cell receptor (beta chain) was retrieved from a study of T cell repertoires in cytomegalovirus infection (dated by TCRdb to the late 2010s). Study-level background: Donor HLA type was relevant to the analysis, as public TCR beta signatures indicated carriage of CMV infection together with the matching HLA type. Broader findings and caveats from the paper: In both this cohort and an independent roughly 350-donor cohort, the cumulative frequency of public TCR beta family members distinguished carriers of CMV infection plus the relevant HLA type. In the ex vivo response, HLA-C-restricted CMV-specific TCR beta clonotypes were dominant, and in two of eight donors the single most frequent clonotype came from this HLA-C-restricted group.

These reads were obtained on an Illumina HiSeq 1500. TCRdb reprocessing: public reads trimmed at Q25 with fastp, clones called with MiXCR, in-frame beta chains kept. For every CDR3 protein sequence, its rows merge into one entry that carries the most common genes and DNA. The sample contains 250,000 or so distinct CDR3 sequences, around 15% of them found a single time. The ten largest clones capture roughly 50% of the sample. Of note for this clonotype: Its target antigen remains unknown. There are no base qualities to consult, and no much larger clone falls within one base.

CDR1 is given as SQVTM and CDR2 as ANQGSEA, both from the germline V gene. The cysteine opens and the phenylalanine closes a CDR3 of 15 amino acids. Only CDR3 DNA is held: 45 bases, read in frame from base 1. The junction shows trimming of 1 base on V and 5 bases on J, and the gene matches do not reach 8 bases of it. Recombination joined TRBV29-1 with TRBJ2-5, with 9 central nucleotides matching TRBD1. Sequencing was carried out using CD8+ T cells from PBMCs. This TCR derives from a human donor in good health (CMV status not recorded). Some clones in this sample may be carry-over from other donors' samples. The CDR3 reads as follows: CSVEAWDRDSETQYF. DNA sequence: TGCAGCGTTGAAGCGTGGGACAGGGATTCGGAGACCCAGTACTTC.